This note documents a single TCR beta chain sequence. The sample belongs to a study of shared clonotypes between healthy human individuals. The table came from immunoSEQ multiplex PCR; TCRdb's copy has only in-frame clones and leaves some out. The repertoire holds about 2.4 million clones, 93% seen once, with more than 0.35% in the top ten. CDR3 length equals 13 residues. Unmatched junction bases numbered 5, after V lost 3 bases and J lost 6 bases. Germline values: CDR1 SGDLS, CDR2 YYNGEE. The chain has TRBV9 and TRBJ1-2; 7 bases agree with TRBD1. Sequences were obtained from naive CD4+ T cells from PBMCs. The subset here: CD45RA+ positively selected. This receptor was identified in a man aged 18 to 29 in good health. Some clones in this sample may be carry-over from other donors' samples. The CDR3 here is CASSGQGKHGYTF. The CDR3 DNA reads as TGTGCCAGCAGCGGACAGGGCAAACATGGCTACACCTTC.